This T cell receptor beta chain was sequenced in a study of Graves' ophthalmopathy and Graves' hyperthyroidism. Study details: Hyperthyroidism showing no ophthalmopathy within 18 months of follow-up was stable. Broader study findings: The model predicted progression of ophthalmopathy with a sensitivity of 60% to 71%, and its specificity was less than 85%. Detected in blood as well were most expanded thyroid clonotypes with frequency above 0.001.

Amplifying from RNA transcripts, the study obtained TCR beta CDR3 regions. Second-round multiplex PCR came after first-round RT-PCR with HTBI primers. A single record per CDR3 protein comes from TCRdb applying MiXCR to the multiplex PCR reads. This repertoire shows over a million distinct CDR3 sequences, less than 45% found once; its top ten account for 11%. Trimming took 9 bases from V and 7 from J; bases not matched to a gene: 11. The CDR3 has 15 residues. From germline, CDR1 is LNHDA and CDR2 SQIVND (reference sequence). This clonotype was seen only once. Antigen unknown. The evidence that diagnosis relied on was clinical symptoms, serum thyroxine, TRAb, thyroid ultrasound and orbital computed tomography.

The TCR comes from an adult man with Graves' hyperthyroidism. This rearrangement joins TRBV19 to TRBJ2-3; 12 bases align to TRBD2. Material for sequencing was peripheral blood or thyroid tissue (not recorded which). The DNA of the CDR3 is TGTGCCAGCAGCCAACTAGCGGGGGGACCAAATACGCAGTATTTT. Translating it yields CASSQLAGGPNTQYF.